The 17 T cell receptor beta chains reported below all come from one sample, sequenced in a study of T cells in Graves' hyperthyroidism and ophthalmopathy. The TCR beta CDR3 regions underwent amplification using RNA transcripts as the source. First-round RT-PCR of the TCR CDR3 relied on the HTBI primer set. TCRdb re-called the multiplex PCR reads through MiXCR, storing one row per CDR3 protein. The sample records over 300,000 distinct CDR3 sequences, roughly an eighth being singletons. Sequences were obtained from blood. The receptors were sampled from a woman between 40 and 55 years old with Graves' ophthalmopathy.

This clonotype was seen ten or more times. The chain links TRBV6-1 to TRBJ1-5; possible D gene TRBD1, 5 bases. V gave up 6 bases and J gave up 1 base, with 10 bases separating them. The V gene's germline CDR1 is MNHNS and CDR2 SASEGT. The CDR3 runs to 14 residues. CDR3 DNA: TGTGCCAGCAGCGACAGTTTAAGCAATCAGCCCCAGCATTTT. The encoded protein is CASSDSLSNQPQHF.

The rearrangement joins TRBV6-1 to TRBJ2-2, with a tentative D call TRBD1 (6 bases). Germline lookup yields CDR1 MNHNS and CDR2 SASEGT. V was cut by 7 bases and J by 4 bases, with 10 bases left in between. The CDR3 has 13 residues. This CDR3 is CASNQGGTGELFF. The CDR3 DNA is TGTGCCAGCAACCAAGGGGGCACCGGGGAGCTGTTTTTT.

The J gene is TRBJ1-3, the V gene TRBV3-1, with D perhaps matching TRBD1 (6 bases). V was trimmed by 8 bases and J by 2 bases, leaving 10 bases between them. This CDR3 is built from 13 residues. Germline V gene sequence: CDR1 LGHDT, CDR2 YNNKEL (reference sequence). This CDR3 reads CASERGAGNTIYF. DNA of the CDR3: TGTGCCAGCGAAAGGGGGGCTGGAAACACCATATATTTT.

At least ten counts were recorded for this clonotype. The genes are TRBV6-2 or TRBV6-3 and TRBJ1-2; TRBD1 matches 9 bases. The germline CDR1 and CDR2 sequences are MNHEY and SVGEGT. After removal of 4 bases from V and 7 bases from J, the junction contained 13 bases not matched to a gene. The CDR3 totals 16 residues. CDR3 in amino acids: CASSSPPGQGRSGYTF. The CDR3 nucleotides read TGTGCCAGCAGTTCGCCTCCGGGACAGGGAAGGAGTGGCTACACCTTC.

This clonotype was found many times. This CDR3 is CASRAASNGYTF. CDR3 coding DNA: TGTGCCAGCAGGGCCGCCAGTAATGGCTACACCTTC. The chain has TRBV6-1 and TRBJ1-2; D not certain. The V end was cut by 6 bases, the J end by 6 bases, with 11 bases between. Germline lookup yields CDR1 MNHNS and CDR2 SASEGT. The CDR3 is 12 amino acids.

This clonotype was picked up many times. The V and J genes are TRBV3-1 and TRBJ2-7; D unclear. The germline V and J ends were trimmed by 0 bases and 3 bases, with 3 bases remaining between them. Germline CDR1 LGHDT, CDR2 YNNKEL (reference sequence). The CDR3 runs 12 residues. The CDR3 protein is CASSQENYEQYF. The CDR3, as DNA: TGTGCCAGCAGCCAAGAAAACTACGAGCAGTACTTC.

This clonotype was detected a few times. The genes are TRBV30 and TRBJ2-2; D perhaps matches TRBD2 (6 bases). There are 14 residues in the CDR3. The germline V gene has CDR1 GTSNPN and CDR2 SVGIG (reference sequence). With 3 bases removed from V and 4 bases from J, the gap between germline ends came to 12 bases. CDR3 amino acids: CAWRGGTSTGELFF. CDR3 DNA sequence: TGTGCCTGGAGGGGCGGGACCAGCACCGGGGAGCTGTTTTTT.

This chain connects TRBV6-1 to TRBJ2-7; 10 nucleotides line up with TRBD2. This CDR3 region has 12 residues. From germline, CDR1 is MNHNS and CDR2 SASEGT. V shed 8 bases, J shed 4 bases, and the junction held 2 bases outside the gene matches. The CDR3 sequence: CASGSGGYEQYF. CDR3 DNA: TGTGCCAGCGGTAGCGGGGGGTACGAGCAGTACTTC.

The chain links TRBV12-3 or TRBV12-4 to TRBJ2-3; 12 nucleotides match TRBD2. V dropped 9 bases and J dropped 6; count of bases not matched to a gene: 7. This CDR3 contains 14 residues. In DNA form, the CDR3 reads TGTGCCAGTACGACTAGCGGGGGAGGTGATACGCAGTATTTT. It encodes CASTTSGGGDTQYF.

This clonotype was recorded a few times. The gene calls are TRBV5-5 and TRBJ1-1, with D unresolved. There are 16 residues in the CDR3. Trimming took 2 bases from V and 0 from J, leaving 14 bases between them. From germline, CDR1 is SGHKS and CDR2 YYEKEE (reference sequence). The CDR3 DNA follows: TGTGCCAGCAGCTTCAGCCGGCGATCCATGAACACTGAAGCTTTCTTT. It translates to CASSFSRRSMNTEAFF.

This clonotype was observed many times. The chain is built from TRBV7-2 and TRBJ2-7; D is perhaps TRBD1 (6 bases). Per germline, CDR1 SGHTA and CDR2 FQGNSA. V was pared by 1 base and J by 5 bases, with 15 bases between. There are 15 residues in the CDR3. This CDR3 is CASSLEGVGGHEQYF. The CDR3 DNA reads as TGTGCCAGCAGCTTAGAAGGGGTTGGGGGCCACGAGCAGTACTTC.

A few counts support this clonotype. This chain links TRBV5-6 with TRBJ1-2; 11 bases agree with TRBD1. Looked up from germline, CDR1 is SGHDT and CDR2 is YYEEEE. The V and J ends lost 4 bases and 7 bases, in that order; junction bases with no gene match: 9. This CDR3 is built from 15 residues. The CDR3 DNA sequence: TGTGCCAGCAGCATCAAGGGACAGGGGGGTTTTGGCTACACCTTC. It yields the protein CASSIKGQGGFGYTF.

Many counts were recorded for this clonotype. The chain combines TRBV5-5 with TRBJ1-1; no reliable D call. Germline loops: CDR1 SGHKS, CDR2 YYEKEE (reference sequence). CDR3 length: 17 amino acids. Trimming removed 0 bases from V and 1 base from J, with 16 bases in between. CDR3 in amino acids: CASSLVTVIQRNTEAFF. DNA of the CDR3: TGTGCCAGCAGCTTGGTAACCGTTATACAGCGGAACACTGAAGCTTTCTTT.

This clonotype appeared many times. CDR3 residues: CASSSPGGAGSGELFF. CDR3 DNA: TGTGCCAGCAGTTCCCCAGGGGGCGCGGGGTCAGGGGAGCTGTTTTTT. The chain combines TRBV28 with TRBJ2-2, with 8 nucleotides matching TRBD1. With V trimmed by 4 bases and J by 8 bases, 12 bases remained unmatched. Germline assignment: CDR1 MDHEN and CDR2 SYDVKM. The CDR3 runs to 16 residues.

This clonotype came up a few times. This sequence joins TRBV20-1 and TRBJ2-6; D call uncertain. The CDR3 contains 13 residues. Per the germline V gene, CDR1 is DFQATT and CDR2 is SNEGSKA (reference sequence). V lost 5 bases and J lost 5, with 10 bases in between. The CDR3 coding sequence is TGCAGTGCTCGACATTTGAGGGCCAACGTCCTGACTTTC. Its translation: CSARHLRANVLTF.

The chain recombines TRBV5-1 with TRBJ2-4, with unresolved D. Germline CDR1 and CDR2: SGHRS and YFSETQ. The CDR3 spans 17 residues. With 4 bases removed from V and 0 bases from J, the gap between germline ends came to 17 bases. The DNA for the CDR3 is TGCGCCAGCAGCGAAGGGCTTACAGCCCTAGCCAAAAACATTCAGTACTTC. This gives the protein CASSEGLTALAKNIQYF.

This clonotype showed up many times. The V gene is TRBV20-1, the J gene TRBJ1-2; the match to TRBD1 covers 9 bases. V gave up 2 bases and J gave up 8 bases; unmatched junction bases: 12. Per the germline V gene, CDR1 is DFQATT and CDR2 is SNEGSKA (reference sequence). The length of the CDR3 is 15 residues. Here the CDR3 reads CSARPSGQGGMGYTF. As DNA, the CDR3 is TGCAGTGCTAGACCATCGGGACAGGGTGGGATGGGCTACACCTTC.